This T cell receptor beta chain was identified during a study of STAT5B mutations in CD4+ large granular lymphocyte leukemia. Overall study findings and caveats: Patient CD4-sorted repertoires looked more clonal than healthy CD4+ repertoires, even without putative leukemic clones.

For this clone: The antigen remains unidentified.

Sequencing used immunoSEQ multiplex PCR; TCRdb keeps in-frame clones, though not all of them. The data contain tens of thousands of clones, about 65% of them singletons. Trimming cost V 0 bases and J 1 base; bases outside gene matches: 3. The CDR3 has 16 amino acids. Germline V gene lookup returns CDR1 SGHRS and CDR2 YFSETQ. The chain links TRBV5-1 to TRBJ2-3; TRBD2 agrees at 9 bases. This receptor was obtained from a human donor in good health. Input material: CD4+ T cells from blood buffy coats. Here the CDR3 reads CASSLGAGGRTDTQYF. The CDR3 region has the DNA TGCGCCAGCAGCTTGGGAGCGGGGGGCCGCACAGATACGCAGTATTTT.